This TCR beta chain came from a study of T-cell reconstitution after alpha-beta-depleted transplantation in children (dated by TCRdb to between 2015 and 2016). A note on the overall study: The study quantitatively tracked T-cell immune reconstitution after TCRalphabeta/CD19-depleted allogeneic hematopoietic cell transplantation in children using TCR repertoire profiling. On the study overall, not on this receptor specifically: The frequencies of hyperexpanded clones fell over the following months, and after one year, T-cell counts and TCRbeta diversity were mostly attributed to newly produced T cells. In some patients, high TCRbeta diversity at day 60 was attributed to recipient T cells and intrathymic progenitors that had survived conditioning. The apparently early recovery of alphabetaT-cell counts about two months after transplant reportedly depended on only several hundred rapidly expanded clones that came from non-depleted graft cells.

In regard to this clonotype: The specificity of this receptor is unknown. Base-call qualities are not available, and no considerably larger clone is one nucleotide away.

This sample's treatment or condition label indicates: allogeneic hematopoietic cell transplantation with graft depleted of TCRalphabeta T cells and CD19 B cells. The transplant recipients were children given TCRalphabeta/CD19-depleted allogeneic hematopoietic cell grafts. Library construction relied on PCR. The instrument given in TCRdb is Illumina HiSeq 2500. To normalize quantification of the TCRbeta repertoire, the TCR libraries were built with molecular barcoding that relied on unique molecular identifiers. TCRdb reprocessing: public reads trimmed at Q25 with fastp, clones called with MiXCR, in-frame beta chains kept. Each CDR3 protein gets just one entry, which takes the most common genes and DNA from the rows behind it. In this sample the table shows approximately 980,000 distinct CDR3 sequences, under 30% of which occur a single time. The ten largest clones take up roughly 27% of the sample.

V and J are trimmed by 4 bases and 5 bases, and the gene matches miss 12 bases of the junction. The CDR3 contains 17 residues, cysteine and phenylalanine counted. Only the CDR3 DNA is retained, 51 bases long and in frame from the first base. CDR1 and CDR2, per the germline V gene (reference sequence), are MNHEY and SMNVEV. The sequenced sample was PBMCs, mostly from graft donor cells, obtained 360 days after TCRalphabeta/CD19-depleted stem cell transplant. Recombination linked TRBV27 to TRBJ2-5; TRBD1 aligns with 11 central bases. The receptor comes from a boy younger than two who had a stem cell transplant for SCID, so the T cells may come from the graft donor. The CDR3: CASSSTFGTGGGETQYF. The DNA sequence is given as TGTGCCAGCAGTTCAACCTTCGGGACAGGGGGTGGCGAGACCCAGTACTTC.